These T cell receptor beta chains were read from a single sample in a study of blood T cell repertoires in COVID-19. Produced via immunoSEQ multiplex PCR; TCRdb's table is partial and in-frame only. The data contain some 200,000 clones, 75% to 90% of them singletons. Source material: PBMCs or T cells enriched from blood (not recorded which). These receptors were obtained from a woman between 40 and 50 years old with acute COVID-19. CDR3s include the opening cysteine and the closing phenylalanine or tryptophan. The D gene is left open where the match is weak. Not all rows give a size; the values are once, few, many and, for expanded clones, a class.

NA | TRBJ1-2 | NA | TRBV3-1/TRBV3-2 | CASSVPAGGLGGYTF | TGTGCCAGCAGCGTACCTGCCGGAGGGCTAGGGGGCTACACCTTC
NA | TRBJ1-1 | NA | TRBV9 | CASSVGRYTEAFF | TGTGCCAGCAGCGTAGGGAGGTACACTGAAGCTTTCTTT
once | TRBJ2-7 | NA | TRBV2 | CASLVKGVSYEQYF | TGTGCCAGCCTAGTGAAGGGGGTTTCCTACGAGCAGTACTTC
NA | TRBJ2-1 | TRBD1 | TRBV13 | CASSLVSRGHFEQFF | TGTGCCAGCAGCTTAGTCAGCAGGGGGCATTTTGAGCAGTTCTTC
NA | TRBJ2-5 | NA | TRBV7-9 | CASGNRGAGQTQYF | TGTGCCAGCGGGAACAGGGGCGCGGGGCAGACCCAGTACTTC
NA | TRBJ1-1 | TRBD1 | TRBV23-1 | CASCRDSYTLYTEAFF | TGCGCCAGCTGCCGGGACAGCTACACCTTATACACTGAAGCTTTCTTT
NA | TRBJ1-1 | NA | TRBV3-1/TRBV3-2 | CASSQDHGGSNTEAFF | TGTGCCAGCAGCCAAGATCATGGAGGATCGAACACTGAAGCTTTCTTT
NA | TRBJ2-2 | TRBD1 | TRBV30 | CAWSSWTGSGSSNTGELFF | TGTGCCTGGAGTTCCTGGACAGGGTCCGGAAGTTCGAACACCGGGGAGCTGTTTTTT
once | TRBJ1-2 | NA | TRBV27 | CASSQGGGNGYTF | TGTGCCAGCAGTCAGGGAGGTGGGAATGGCTACACCTTC
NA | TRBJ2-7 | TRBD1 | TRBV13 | CASSGQGSYEQYF | TGTGCCAGCTCCGGACAGGGATCCTACGAGCAGTACTTC
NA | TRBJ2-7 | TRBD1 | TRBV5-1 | CASSRQGAAYEQYF | TGCGCCAGCAGTCGACAGGGGGCGGCCTACGAGCAGTACTTC
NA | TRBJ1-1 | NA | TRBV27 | CASSLSRTVNTEAFF | TGTGCCAGCAGTTTATCGAGGACAGTGAACACTGAAGCTTTCTTT
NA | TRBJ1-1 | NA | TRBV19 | CASTEGLTNTEAFF | TGTGCCAGTACCGAGGGACTGACGAACACTGAAGCTTTCTTT
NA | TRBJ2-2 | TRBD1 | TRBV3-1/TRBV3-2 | CASSRDRVPGELFF | TGTGCCAGCAGCCGAGACAGGGTACCCGGGGAGCTGTTTTTT
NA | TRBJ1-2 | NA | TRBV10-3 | CAISEVGAGGYTF | TGTGCCATCAGTGAGGTGGGGGCGGGCGGCTACACCTTC
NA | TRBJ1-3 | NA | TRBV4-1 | CASSQDSLTGAGNTIYF | TGCGCCAGCAGCCAAGATTCTTTAACAGGAGCTGGAAACACCATATATTTT
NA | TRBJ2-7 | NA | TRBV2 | CASSERGYYEQYF | TGTGCCAGCAGTGAACGGGGGTACTACGAGCAGTACTTC
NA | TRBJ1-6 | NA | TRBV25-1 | CASSDPTTNSPLHF | TGTGCCAGCAGTGACCCCACGACAAATTCACCCCTCCACTTT
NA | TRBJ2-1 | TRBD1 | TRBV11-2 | CASSWRTGYYNEQFF | TGTGCCAGCAGCTGGCGGACAGGGTATTACAATGAGCAGTTCTTC